This T cell receptor beta chain was retrieved from a study of blood T cell repertoires in COVID-19. Whole-study context: Sites across the United States, Italy and Spain contributed samples from acute and convalescent COVID-19. The cDNA or gDNA used as material had been derived from T cells, B-cell-depleted T cells, or PBMCs.

Original processing notes: Reference gene primer amplification gave estimated nucleated cell counts. The assay was immunoSEQ multiplex PCR, and TCRdb's table has in-frame clones only and misses some. V, J and clone size are taken as reported in that table, and D and trimming were inferred from the DNA itself. Of some 140,000 clones detected, 70% to 80% appear once; the ten largest clones hold 9.5% to 13%. The sequence came from a man between 60 and 75 years old who had recovered from COVID-19. Sequenced: peripheral blood.

The CDR3 here is CASSPIAGGVDEQFF. The CDR3 DNA sequence: TGTGCCAGCAGCCCCATAGCGGGAGGAGTCGATGAGCAGTTCTTC. The chain has TRBV5-4 and TRBJ2-1, with 10 bases matching TRBD2. From germline, CDR1 is SGHNT and CDR2 YYREEE (reference sequence). This CDR3 has 15 residues. V shed 4 bases and J 8 bases; nucleotides not matched to a gene: 9.